The 28 T cell receptor beta chains reported below all come from one sample, sequenced in a study of control samples from healthy donors and cancer patients. This table comes from immunoSEQ multiplex PCR, and its TCRdb copy is limited to in-frame clones, with some not included. The sample lists under 140,000 clones; approximately 90% were seen once. What was sequenced was PBMCs. Receptor source: a woman aged 60-70 years with lung cancer.

This chain links TRBV4-3 with TRBJ1-2; D remains unclear. Germline V CDR1 and CDR2: LGHNA, YSLEER. The CDR3 sequence is 15 residues long. The germline V and J ends were trimmed by 0 bases and 8 bases, with 16 bases remaining between them. CDR3: CASSQDYGKIIGYTF. Written as DNA, the CDR3 is TGCGCCAGCAGCCAAGATTACGGGAAGATAATCGGCTACACCTTC.

The chain recombines TRBV4-3 with TRBJ2-7; TRBD1 matches at 8 bases. The CDR3 has 15 residues. The V gene end was trimmed by 2 bases and the J gene end by 3 bases; junction bases not matched to a gene: 6. CDR1 is LGHNA, CDR2 YSLEER, per germline. The CDR3 bases are TGCGCCAGCAGCCAATCGACAGGGGCTTTCTACGAGCAGTACTTC. Its translation is CASSQSTGAFYEQYF.

The chain is built from TRBV28 and TRBJ2-3, with 11 bases aligning to TRBD2. The trim removed 6 bases at V and 8 bases at J, leaving 7 bases unmatched. Germline CDR1 reads MDHEN; CDR2 reads SYDVKM. The CDR3 is 14 amino acids. For the CDR3, the DNA is TGTGCCAGCAGGGGGACTAGCGGCCTCGCTACGCAGTATTTT. Amino acids: CASRGTSGLATQYF.

In this sample, this clone turned up once. The J gene is TRBJ2-2, the V gene TRBV12-5; D ambiguous. CDR3 length: 13 residues. Trimming pared 3 bases from V and 2 bases from J, leaving 4 bases between. CDR1 is LGHNT, CDR2 FRNRAP, per germline. CDR3 in amino acids: CASGLGNTGELFF. The CDR3 DNA follows: TGTGCTAGTGGTTTAGGCAACACCGGGGAGCTGTTTTTT.

V gene TRBV7-9 combines with J gene TRBJ1-5; no firm D call. The V and J ends lost 1 base and 5 bases respectively, with 3 bases between them. This CDR3 has 12 residues. The germline CDR1 and CDR2 sequences are SEHNR and FQNEAQ (reference sequence). Here the CDR3 DNA reads TGTGCCAGCAGCTTAGGAGATCAGCCCCAGCATTTT. Translating it yields CASSLGDQPQHF.

The V gene is TRBV28, the J gene TRBJ2-3, with D tentatively TRBD1 or TRBD2 (5 bases each). Germline V lookup: CDR1 MDHEN, CDR2 SYDVKM. This CDR3 region has 15 residues. Trimming stripped 2 bases from V and 4 bases from J, with 13 bases between. The CDR3 coding sequence is TGTGCCAGCAGTTTAGGGGGAAGGGTTGCAGATACGCAGTATTTT. This encodes CASSLGGRVADTQYF.

This clone came up once. The chain links TRBV7-8 to TRBJ2-3, with 8 bases matching TRBD2. This CDR3 contains 20 residues. In germline, CDR1 is SGHVS, CDR2 FQNEAQ. With 2 bases clipped from V and 2 bases from J, the junction kept 18 bases outside the gene matches. CDR3 loop: CASSLKMVGGSGVTTDTQYF. CDR3 DNA: TGTGCCAGCAGCTTAAAAATGGTGGGGGGTAGCGGGGTTACCACAGATACGCAGTATTTT.

This chain links TRBV19 with TRBJ1-6; a possible D gene is TRBD1 (5 bases). CDR1 is LNHDA and CDR2 is SQIVND in the germline V gene (reference sequence). The V gene lost 3 bases and the J gene lost 13 bases, with 16 bases spanning the gap. The CDR3 extends over 14 amino acids. The CDR3 DNA follows: TGTGCCAGTAGTATCGGGGGGAAAACCCCCCCCCTCCACTTT. This translates into CASSIGGKTPPLHF.

This chain links TRBV7-9 with TRBJ1-2, with D possibly matching TRBD1 (5 bases). Trimming pared 5 bases from V and 7 bases from J, leaving 11 bases between. The germline V gene has CDR1 SEHNR and CDR2 FQNEAQ (reference sequence). The CDR3 totals 12 residues. The CDR3 loop reads CASSNVQVGYTF. The CDR3 coding sequence is TGTGCCAGCAGCAACGTACAGGTTGGCTACACCTTC.

As DNA, the CDR3 is TGTGCCAGCAGCCAAGGGCAGACTAGCGGGAGGCAAGAGACCCAGTACTTC. Its protein product is CASSQGQTSGRQETQYF. The gene calls are TRBV3-1 (or the pseudogene TRBV3-2) and TRBJ2-5, with TRBD2 identical over 13 bases. V shed 1 base and J 2 bases; nucleotides not matched to a gene: 4. The CDR3 length is 17 residues. Germline V gives CDR1 LGHDT, CDR2 YNNKEL (reference sequence).

The V gene is TRBV5-1, the J gene TRBJ2-5; the D gene is possibly TRBD1 (5 bases). The ends were cut back, 6 bases at V and 2 bases at J, with 14 bases in the middle. From germline, CDR1 is SGHRS and CDR2 YFSETQ. The CDR3 runs 14 residues. CDR3: CASNAGRTQETQYF. DNA for the CDR3: TGCGCCAGCAATGCAGGGCGGACGCAAGAGACCCAGTACTTC.

J is TRBJ1-1 and V is TRBV19; D may be TRBD1 (6 bases). This CDR3 contains 16 residues. V lost 0 bases and J lost 8, with 19 bases in between. Germline CDR1 is LNHDA and CDR2 is SQIVND (reference sequence). This CDR3 is CASSIEPPGVMSEAFF. CDR3 nucleotide sequence: TGTGCCAGTAGTATAGAACCCCCAGGGGTGATGTCAGAAGCTTTCTTT. Full variable domain (remainder filled in from reference TRBV19 and TRBJ1-1): DGGITQSPKYLFRKEGQNVTLSCEQNLNHDAMYWYRQDPGQGLRLIYYSQIVNDFQKGDIAEGYSVSREKKESFPLTVTSAQKNPTAFYLCASSIEPPGVMSEAFFGQGTRLTVV.

As for this clone: This CDR3 is also generated by other DNA sequences in the sample. The rearrangement joins TRBV7-9 to TRBJ1-2, with 10 positions matching TRBD1. Per the germline V gene, CDR1 is SEHNR and CDR2 is FQNEAQ (reference sequence). The CDR3 extends over 15 amino acids. J gave up 7 bases and V 3 bases, and 8 bases lay outside the gene matches. The CDR3 loop reads CASSFGQGDRGGYTF. CDR3 nucleotide sequence: TGTGCCAGCAGCTTCGGACAGGGGGATAGGGGTGGCTACACCTTC.

The rearrangement joins TRBV7-2 to TRBJ2-2; 9 nucleotides match TRBD2. Germline trimming cut 1 base from V and 5 bases from J; bases unmatched to any gene: 2. The CDR3 has 15 amino acids. Germline V gives CDR1 SGHTA, CDR2 FQGNSA. The CDR3 protein is CASSLVLAGTGELFF. The CDR3 DNA is TGTGCCAGCAGCTTAGTTCTAGCGGGGACCGGGGAGCTGTTTTTT. Combining the CDR3 with reference TRBV7-2 and TRBJ2-2 gives the whole variable domain GAGVSQSPSNKVTEKGKDVELRCDPISGHTALYWYRQSLGQGLEFLIYFQGNSAPDKSGLPSDRFSAERTGGSVSTLTIQRTQQEDSAVYLCASSLVLAGTGELFFGEGSRLTVL.

V and J are TRBV30 and TRBJ2-1, with a weak D call TRBD2 (7 bases). Deletions cut 4 bases from V and 0 bases from J, with 13 bases between. Per germline, CDR1 GTSNPN and CDR2 SVGIG (reference sequence). There are 15 residues in the CDR3. The CDR3 reads CAWTPGGDSYNEQFF. In DNA, the CDR3 is TGTGCCTGGACACCGGGGGGCGACTCCTACAATGAGCAGTTCTTC.

The chain links TRBV5-4 to TRBJ1-1; D is possibly TRBD1 (6 bases). There are 14 residues in the CDR3. Between the trimmed V and J ends, which lost 0 bases and 4 bases, there was a span of 10 bases. Per the germline V gene, CDR1 is SGHNT and CDR2 is YYREEE (reference sequence). The CDR3 region is CASSLEQGSTEAFF. CDR3 sequence (DNA): TGTGCCAGCAGCTTGGAACAGGGAAGCACTGAAGCTTTCTTT.

The count of this clone is one. This chain links TRBV27 with TRBJ1-4; 11 bases are a match to TRBD1. CDR1 is MNHEY and CDR2 is SMNVEV in the germline V gene (reference sequence). The CDR3 runs 14 residues. Germline trimming cut 6 bases from V and 6 bases from J; bases unmatched to any gene: 3. In DNA form, the CDR3 reads TGTGCCAGCAGAAGGACAGGGGGCGATGAAAAACTGTTTTTT. It specifies CASRRTGGDEKLFF. Combining the CDR3 with reference TRBV27 and TRBJ1-4 gives the whole variable domain EAQVTQNPRYLITVTGKKLTVTCSQNMNHEYMSWYRQDPGLGLRQIYYSMNVEVTDKGDVPEGYKVSRKEKRNFPLILESPSPNQTSLYFCASRRTGGDEKLFFGSGTQLSVL.

This chain joins TRBV19 and TRBJ2-1; TRBD2 agrees at 10 bases. Germline CDR1 LNHDA, CDR2 SQIVND (reference sequence). The J segment lost 4 bases and the V segment lost 3 bases, leaving 6 bases of the junction unmatched. CDR3 size: 16 residues. The CDR3 loop reads CASSIGGLAIYNEQFF. DNA for the CDR3: TGTGCCAGTAGTATTGGGGGACTAGCGATTTACAATGAGCAGTTCTTC.

The chain couples TRBV12-5 to TRBJ1-1; D is ambiguous. The germline V gene has CDR1 LGHNT and CDR2 FRNRAP. The CDR3 contains 12 residues. The ends were cut back, 0 bases at V and 4 bases at J, with 3 bases in the middle. The CDR3 loop is CASGLVLTEAFF. The CDR3 nucleotides read TGTGCTAGTGGTTTGGTACTCACTGAAGCTTTCTTT.

CDR3 protein: CASSKGGRNMEQYF. CDR3 coding DNA: TGTGCCAGCAGCAAGGGCGGACGGAATATGGAGCAGTACTTC. The chain links TRBV21-1 to TRBJ2-7. TRBV21-1 is classified as a pseudogene. The CDR3 loop spans 14 amino acids.

V usage is TRBV10-3 and J usage is TRBJ1-6; D is possibly TRBD1 (6 bases). V lost 2 bases to trimming and J lost 10 bases, with 12 bases between them. In germline, CDR1 is ENHRY, CDR2 SYGVKD. This CDR3 contains 14 residues. The CDR3 DNA is TGTGCCATCAGTGAGGGACAGAATCAATCACCCCTCCACTTT. Its protein product is CAISEGQNQSPLHF.

The genes are TRBV6-5 and TRBJ2-7; 9 bases agree with TRBD2. The germline CDR1 and CDR2 sequences are MNHEY and SVGAGI. J gave up 3 bases and V 6 bases, and 6 bases lay outside the gene matches. The CDR3 length is 14 residues. The CDR3 nucleotides are TGTGCCAGCAGCTTAGCGGGAGAGGTCTACGAGCAGTACTTC. Translating gives CASSLAGEVYEQYF.

The V and J genes are TRBV7-8 and TRBJ2-7; maybe TRBD1 (7 bases). Germline V CDR1 and CDR2: SGHVS, FQNEAQ. This CDR3 has 15 residues. V was clipped by 1 base and J by 3 bases, with 13 bases between them. In nucleotides, the CDR3 is TGTGCCAGCAGCTTAGGGGCAGGGGGGTACTACGAGCAGTACTTC. This translates into CASSLGAGGYYEQYF.

The V gene is TRBV9, the J gene TRBJ2-1; 12 bases are a match to TRBD2. The trim removed 4 bases at V and 7 bases at J, leaving 6 bases unmatched. Germline CDR1 SGDLS, CDR2 YYNGEE. This CDR3 region has 15 residues. In DNA, the CDR3 is TGTGCCAGCAGCTCGTCTAGCGGGAGGGGGAATGAGCAGTTCTTC. Translation: CASSSSSGRGNEQFF.

In its sample, this clone was seen once. The chain is built from TRBV19 and TRBJ1-1; maybe TRBD1 (5 bases). In germline, CDR1 is LNHDA, CDR2 SQIVND (reference sequence). The CDR3 is made up of 13 amino acids. Trimming removed 6 bases at V and 3 bases at J, with 11 bases between. This CDR3 is CASRPGAHTEAFF. In nucleotides, the CDR3 is TGTGCCAGTAGGCCCGGGGCTCACACTGAAGCTTTCTTT.

This rearrangement joins TRBV19 to TRBJ2-3, with TRBD2 identical over 11 bases. Germline assignment: CDR1 LNHDA and CDR2 SQIVND (reference sequence). This CDR3 has 17 residues. With V trimmed by 4 bases and J by 2 bases, 8 bases remained unmatched. CDR3 protein: CASSKEASGGYTDTQYF. In nucleotides, the CDR3 is TGTGCCAGTAGTAAGGAGGCTAGCGGGGGGTACACAGATACGCAGTATTTT.

The chain is built from TRBV27 and TRBJ2-1; D call uncertain. Between the trimmed V and J ends, which lost 7 bases and 3 bases, there was a span of 4 bases. The germline V gene has CDR1 MNHEY and CDR2 SMNVEV (reference sequence). The CDR3 consists of 11 residues. This CDR3 is CASIHYNEQFF. CDR3 coding DNA: TGTGCCAGCATACACTACAATGAGCAGTTCTTC.

For the CDR3, the DNA is TGTGCCAGCAGCTATAGCGGGAGAGAGCAGTATTTT. Translation: CASSYSGREQYF. The chain carries TRBV7-2 and TRBJ2-3, with 9 bases matching TRBD2. The CDR3 length is 12 residues. Germline CDR1 and CDR2: SGHTA and FQGNSA. The J segment lost 11 bases and the V segment lost 4 bases, leaving 4 bases of the junction unmatched.